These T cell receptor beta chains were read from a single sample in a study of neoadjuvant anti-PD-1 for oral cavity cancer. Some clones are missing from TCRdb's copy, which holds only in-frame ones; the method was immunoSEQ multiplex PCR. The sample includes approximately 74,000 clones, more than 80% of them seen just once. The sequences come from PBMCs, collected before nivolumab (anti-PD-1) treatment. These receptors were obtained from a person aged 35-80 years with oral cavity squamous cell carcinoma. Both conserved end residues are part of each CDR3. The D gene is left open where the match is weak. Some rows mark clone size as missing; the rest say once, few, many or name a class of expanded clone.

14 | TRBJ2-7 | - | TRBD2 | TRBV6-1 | TGTGCCATCCGTAAGGAGGGGAGGGGCTACGAGCAGTACTTC | CAIRKEGRGYEQYF
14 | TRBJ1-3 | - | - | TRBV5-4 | TGTGCCAGCAGCTCCGGACTCACCGGAAACACCATATATTTT | CASSSGLTGNTIYF
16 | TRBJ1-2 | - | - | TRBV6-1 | TGTGCCAGCAGTGAAGAAGGGAAGGGCAGGGACTATGGCTACACCTTC | CASSEEGKGRDYGYTF
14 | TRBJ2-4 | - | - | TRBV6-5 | TGTGCCAGCACAAGCCTAGGGCGGGAAAACATTCAGTACTTC | CASTSLGRENIQYF
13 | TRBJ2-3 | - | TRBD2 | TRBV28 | TGTGCCAGCAGTTTATCCCTCAGCGGGAGTAGGTATTTT | CASSLSLSGSRYF
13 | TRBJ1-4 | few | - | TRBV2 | TGTGCCAGCAGTGGGGGCAGCTTTGAAAAACTGTTTTTT | CASSGGSFEKLFF
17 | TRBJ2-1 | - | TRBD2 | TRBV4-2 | TGTGCCAGCAGCCAGGGGGGGGGAGCGGGAGAGCCCAATGAGCAGTTCTTC | CASSQGGGAGEPNEQFF
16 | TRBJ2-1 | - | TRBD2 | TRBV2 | TGTGCCAGCAGCTACGGAAGCGGGAGTGCTCGGAATGAGCAGTTCTTC | CASSYGSGSARNEQFF
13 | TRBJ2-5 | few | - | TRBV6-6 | TGTGCCAGCAAAGAAACAGGGTCGGGGACCCAGTACTTC | CASKETGSGTQYF
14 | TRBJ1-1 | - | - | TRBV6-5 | TGTGCCAGCAGTTACGGGGGGCTGAACACTGAAGCTTTCTTT | CASSYGGLNTEAFF
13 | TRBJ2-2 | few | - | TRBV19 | TGTGCCAGTACTAGCTTTCGAGGCGGGGAGCTGTTTTTT | CASTSFRGGELFF
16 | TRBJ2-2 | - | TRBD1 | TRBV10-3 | TGTGCCATCAGTGACACAGGACAGGGGGCATCCGGGGAGCTGTTTTTT | CAISDTGQGASGELFF
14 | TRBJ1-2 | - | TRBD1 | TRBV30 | TGTGCCTGGAGTTCCGGGACAGCGAACTATGGCTACACCTTC | CAWSSGTANYGYTF
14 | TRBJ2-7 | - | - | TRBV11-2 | TGTGCCAGCAGCTTGCAGGTTGGCCCTTACGAGCAGTACTTC | CASSLQVGPYEQYF
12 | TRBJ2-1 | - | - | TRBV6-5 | TGTGCCAGCAGCCCCGATCTCCATGAGCAGTTCTTC | CASSPDLHEQFF
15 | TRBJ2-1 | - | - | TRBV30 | TGTGCCTGGAGGGTACTAGGGCCCTCCTACAATGAGCAGTTCTTC | CAWRVLGPSYNEQFF
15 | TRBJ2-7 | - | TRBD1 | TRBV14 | TGTGCCAGCAGCCAAGCCGAACAGGGGCGTTACGAGCAGTACTTC | CASSQAEQGRYEQYF
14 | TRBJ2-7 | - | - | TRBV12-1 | TGTGCCAGCAGCCCGGGGATCCCGCGAAGGGAGCAGTACTTC | CASSPGIPRREQYF
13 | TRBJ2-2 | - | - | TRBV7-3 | TGTGCCAGCAGCTTAGGGTCTGCCGGGGAGCTGTTTTTT | CASSLGSAGELFF
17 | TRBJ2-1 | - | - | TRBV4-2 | TGTGCCAGCAGCCAAGGGGAAGGGGGGGCCACTTACAATGAGCAGTTCTTC | CASSQGEGGATYNEQFF
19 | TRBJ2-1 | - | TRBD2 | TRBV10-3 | TGTGCCATCAGTGGGCCGGGACTAGCGGGGGAGAGCTCCTACAATGAGCAGTTCTTC | CAISGPGLAGESSYNEQFF
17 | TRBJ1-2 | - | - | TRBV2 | TGTGCCAGCACAGGTGGCGGGGCCACATCGCCGGACTATGGCTACACCTTC | CASTGGGATSPDYGYTF
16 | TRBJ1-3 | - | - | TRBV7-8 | TGTGCCAGCAGCCTGGGGGCATGGGGATCTGGAAACACCATATATTTT | CASSLGAWGSGNTIYF
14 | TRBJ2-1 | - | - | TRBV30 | TGTGCCTGGAGTCGGACGGCCGTAGGCAATGAGCAGTTCTTC | CAWSRTAVGNEQFF
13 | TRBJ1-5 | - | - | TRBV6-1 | TGTGCCAGCAGCCTGGACAGCAATCAGCCCCAGCATTTT | CASSLDSNQPQHF
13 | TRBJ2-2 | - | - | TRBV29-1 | TGCAGCGTTGTCCCTGGTGCGGCCGGGGAGCTGTTTTTT | CSVVPGAAGELFF
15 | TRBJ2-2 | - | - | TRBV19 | TGTGCCAGTAGTAGGGAGGGGGAAAACACCGGGGAGCTGTTTTTT | CASSREGENTGELFF
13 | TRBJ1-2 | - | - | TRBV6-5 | TGTGCCAGCAGTTATCCGGGTGGCTATGGCTACACCTTC | CASSYPGGYGYTF
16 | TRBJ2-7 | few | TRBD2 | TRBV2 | TGTGCCAGCAGTGTCGGACTAGCGGTGAGCTCCTACGAGCAGTACTTC | CASSVGLAVSSYEQYF
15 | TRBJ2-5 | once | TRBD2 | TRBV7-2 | TGTGCCAGCAGCCCGCCGGGACTAGCGGCAGAGACCCAGTACTTC | CASSPPGLAAETQYF
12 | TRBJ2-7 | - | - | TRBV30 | TGTGCCTGGGGGAGTACCTACTACGAGCAGTACTTC | CAWGSTYYEQYF
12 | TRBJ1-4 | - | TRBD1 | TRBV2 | TGTGCCAGCACACAGGGGGGTGAAAAACTGTTTTTT | CASTQGGEKLFF
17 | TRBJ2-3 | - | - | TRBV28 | TGTGCCAGCAGTGTCCCCCGGGGGGCAGGTATGGGAGATACGCAGTATTTT | CASSVPRGAGMGDTQYF
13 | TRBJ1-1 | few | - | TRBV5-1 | TGCGCCAGCAGCTCGATAAAGGACACTGAAGCTTTCTTT | CASSSIKDTEAFF
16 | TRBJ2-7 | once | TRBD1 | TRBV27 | TGTGCCAGCAGTGTGGGGGACAGCCGGCTCCCTCGTGAGCAGTACTTC | CASSVGDSRLPREQYF
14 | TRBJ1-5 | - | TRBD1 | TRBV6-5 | TGTGCCAGCAGTTCCAGGGGGAAGTATCAGCCCCAGCATTTT | CASSSRGKYQPQHF
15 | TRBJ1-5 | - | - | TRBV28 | TGTGCCAGCAGTTTTCCACAGGCCCTAAATCAGCCCCAGCATTTT | CASSFPQALNQPQHF
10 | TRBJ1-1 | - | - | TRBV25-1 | TGTGCCAGCGCCGGGCCCCAAGCTTTCTTT | CASAGPQAFF
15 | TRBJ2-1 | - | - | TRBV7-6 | TGTGCCAGCAGGGGGGACCCCTTTTCCTACAATGAGCAGTTCTTC | CASRGDPFSYNEQFF
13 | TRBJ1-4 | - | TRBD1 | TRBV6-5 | TGTGCCAGCAGATACGGACAGGGGGAAAAACTGTTTTTT | CASRYGQGEKLFF
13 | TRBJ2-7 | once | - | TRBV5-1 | TGCGCCAGCAGCTTGGATACAAGATACGAGCAGTACTTC | CASSLDTRYEQYF
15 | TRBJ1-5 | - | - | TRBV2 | TGTGCCAGCAGAGGAGGAGGCAGTAGCGGTCAGCCCCAGCATTTT | CASRGGGSSGQPQHF
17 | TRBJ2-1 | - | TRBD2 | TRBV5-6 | TGTGCCAGCAGCTTGGTGGTAGCGGGATTCATCTACAATGAGCAGTTCTTC | CASSLVVAGFIYNEQFF
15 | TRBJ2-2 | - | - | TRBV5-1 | TGCGCCAGCAGACTGACAGCTCTAAACACCGGGGAGCTGTTTTTT | CASRLTALNTGELFF
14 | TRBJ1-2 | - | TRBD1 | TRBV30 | TGTGCCTGGAGGATCCAGGGGGCGCGCGATGGCTACACCTTC | CAWRIQGARDGYTF
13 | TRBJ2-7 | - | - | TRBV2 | TGTGCCAGCAGTCGGTCAGGCTCCTACGAGCAGTACTTC | CASSRSGSYEQYF
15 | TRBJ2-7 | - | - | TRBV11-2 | TGTGCCAGCAGCTCAGGTCCCCAAGTTTCCTACGAGCAGTACTTC | CASSSGPQVSYEQYF
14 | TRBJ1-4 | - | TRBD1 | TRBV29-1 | TGCAGCGTTGCGAGAGGGACAGATAATGAAAAACTGTTTTTT | CSVARGTDNEKLFF
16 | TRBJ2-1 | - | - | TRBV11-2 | TGTGCCAGCAGCTTCAAGCGGCCAAGCTCCTACAATGAGCAGTTCTTC | CASSFKRPSSYNEQFF
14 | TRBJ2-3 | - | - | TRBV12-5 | TGTGCTAGTGGTTTGGGGGAAGGCACAGATACGCAGTATTTT | CASGLGEGTDTQYF
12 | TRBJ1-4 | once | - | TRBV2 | TGTGCCAGCAGTGAAGGGGGGATCCAACTGTTTTTT | CASSEGGIQLFF
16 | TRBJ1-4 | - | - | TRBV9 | TGTGCCAGCAGCGTAGAAGGAAACGTAGGAGGTGAAAAACTGTTTTTT | CASSVEGNVGGEKLFF
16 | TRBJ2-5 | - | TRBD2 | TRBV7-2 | TGTGCCAGCAGCTACCGACTAGCGGGAGCGGGAGAGACCCAGTACTTC | CASSYRLAGAGETQYF